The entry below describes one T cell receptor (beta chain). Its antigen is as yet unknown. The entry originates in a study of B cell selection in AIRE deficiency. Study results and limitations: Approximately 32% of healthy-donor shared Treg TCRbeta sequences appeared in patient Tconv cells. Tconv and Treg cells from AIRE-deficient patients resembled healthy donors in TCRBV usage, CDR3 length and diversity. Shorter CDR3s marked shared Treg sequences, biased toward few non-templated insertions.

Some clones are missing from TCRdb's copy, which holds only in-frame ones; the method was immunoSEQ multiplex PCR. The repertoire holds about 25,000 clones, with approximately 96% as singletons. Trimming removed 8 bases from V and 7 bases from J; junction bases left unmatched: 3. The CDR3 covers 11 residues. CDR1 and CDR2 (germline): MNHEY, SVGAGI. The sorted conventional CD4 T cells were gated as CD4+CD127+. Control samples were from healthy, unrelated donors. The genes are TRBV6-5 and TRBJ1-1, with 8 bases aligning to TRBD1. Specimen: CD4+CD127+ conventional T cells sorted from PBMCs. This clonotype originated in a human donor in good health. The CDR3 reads CASGQGGEAFF. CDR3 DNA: TGTGCCAGCGGACAGGGCGGTGAAGCTTTCTTT.